The source of this TCR beta chain is a study of post-analysis software for immune sequencing data. Presence of unique molecular identifiers characterized the TCR beta cDNA libraries. TCRdb ran MiXCR on the PCR reads and lists one entry per CDR3 protein. Of about 540,000 distinct CDR3 sequences in the sample, approximately 31% are singletons; the top ten hold roughly 6%. This clonotype was observed a handful of times. This receptor was identified in a girl younger than 18 with multiple sclerosis. Sequencing was performed on blood.

The CDR3 nucleotides read TGCAGTGCCCTGACAGGGCACGACTACACCTTC. Translation: CSALTGHDYTF. The chain has TRBV20-1 and TRBJ1-2; 7 bases match TRBD1. The CDR3 loop spans 11 amino acids. Germline V gives CDR1 DFQATT, CDR2 SNEGSKA (reference sequence). The junction had 8 bases not matched to a gene; V was cut back by 6 bases and J by 10 bases.